Below are 26 T cell receptor beta chains sequenced from a single sample in a study of beta chain features in type 1 diabetes. The isolated RNA, all of it, was reverse transcribed, so expressed TCRB transcripts were what got sequenced. Profiling relied on immunoSEQ multiplex PCR, and the TCRdb table lists in-frame clones only, not all of them. Of about 340,000 clones listed, roughly 8% are singletons. The specimen was central memory CD4+ T cells from blood. The receptors stem from a woman under 30 in good health.

At least ten counts were recorded for this clone. This rearrangement joins TRBV5-1 to TRBJ2-5, with TRBD2 matching over 11 bases. Germline assignment: CDR1 SGHRS and CDR2 YFSETQ. This CDR3 is built from 21 residues. V trimming: 2 bases; J trimming: 3 bases; junction bases outside the gene matches: 21. CDR3 coding DNA: TGCGCCAGCAGCTTAAGACTAGCGGGACTTAAACCGGGTGATTCGAAAGAGACCCAGTACTTC. This encodes CASSLRLAGLKPGDSKETQYF.

The chain uses TRBV6-1 and TRBJ1-2; D is possibly TRBD1 (6 bases). The V gene's germline CDR1 is MNHNS and CDR2 SASEGT. There are 12 residues in the CDR3. The germline V and J ends were trimmed by 10 bases and 2 bases, with 11 bases remaining between them. CDR3: CATNTGNYGYTF. As DNA, the CDR3 is TGTGCCACTAACACAGGGAACTATGGCTACACCTTC.

This clone was counted at least ten times. The chain carries TRBV28 and TRBJ1-5; tentative D call: TRBD1 (5 bases). CDR1 and CDR2 from the germline V gene are MDHEN and SYDVKM. The ends were cut back, 5 bases at V and 7 bases at J, with 15 bases in the middle. CDR3 length: 14 residues. The CDR3 is CASSPREGMQPQHF. The CDR3 DNA reads as TGTGCCAGCAGTCCCCGGGAGGGGATGCAGCCCCAGCATTTT.

This clone has at least ten counts. The chain links TRBV29-1 to TRBJ2-3; D is unresolved. Germline lookup yields CDR1 SQVTM and CDR2 ANQGSEA. This CDR3 is built from 14 residues. The V end was cut by 5 bases, the J end by 2 bases, with 14 bases between. CDR3 bases: TGCAGCGTTTCCTCGCGCAGGTTCACAGATACGCAGTATTTT. Amino acid sequence: CSVSSRRFTDTQYF.

This clone was recorded a few times. V and J are TRBV29-1 and TRBJ2-7; 8 bases align to TRBD2. CDR3 length: 14 amino acids. Germline lookup yields CDR1 SQVTM and CDR2 ANQGSEA. Losses at the gene ends were 3 bases for V and 3 bases for J; bases not matched to a gene: 7. The CDR3 loop is CSVDLGTRGYEQYF. CDR3 coding DNA: TGCAGCGTTGACCTAGGGACTAGGGGCTACGAGCAGTACTTC.

In this sample, this clone turned up a few times. The chain links TRBV16 to TRBJ2-1; no clear D. Deletions cut 2 bases from V and 0 bases from J, with 8 bases between. Germline loops: CDR1 KGHSY, CDR2 FQNENV. CDR3 size: 15 residues. The CDR3 protein is CASSQDLSSYNEQFF. CDR3 nucleotide sequence: TGTGCCAGCAGCCAAGACTTAAGCTCCTACAATGAGCAGTTCTTC.

This clone was seen ten or more times. The CDR3 bases are TGTGCCAGTAAATCCGCCGGAACAGGGTCGCGCAATGAGCAGTTCTTC. It yields the protein CASKSAGTGSRNEQFF. The V call is TRBV28, the J call TRBJ2-1; a weak D match, TRBD1 (6 bases). The germline CDR1 and CDR2 sequences are MDHEN and SYDVKM. V was trimmed by 9 bases and J by 6 bases, leaving 24 bases between them. The CDR3 covers 16 residues. Combining the CDR3 with reference TRBV28 and TRBJ2-1 gives the whole variable domain DVKVTQSSRYLVKRTGEKVFLECVQDMDHENMFWYRQDPGLGLRLIYFSYDVKMKEKGDIPEGYSVSREKKERFSLILESASTNQTSMYLCASKSAGTGSRNEQFFGPGTRLTVL.

This chain links TRBV13 with TRBJ2-1; 11 bases align to TRBD2. The CDR3 is 17 amino acids. V gave up 2 bases and J gave up 4 bases; unmatched junction bases: 7. Germline CDR1 PRHDT, CDR2 FYEKMQ (reference sequence). CDR3 loop: CASSLRQGTSGYNEQFF. The CDR3 nucleotides read TGTGCCAGCAGCTTACGACAAGGGACTAGCGGATACAATGAGCAGTTCTTC.

This clone was seen only a few times. Other DNA sequences in this specimen translate into the identical CDR3. This chain uses TRBV18 with TRBJ1-2, with D possibly matching TRBD1 (5 bases). Germline CDR1 and CDR2: KGHSH and LQKENI. The CDR3 is made up of 14 amino acids. V was cut by 2 bases and J by 0 bases, with 7 bases left in between. This CDR3 reads CASSPTGANYGYTF. The CDR3 coding sequence is TGTGCCAGCTCACCAACAGGAGCTAACTATGGCTACACCTTC.

In its sample, this clone was seen a few times. The gene calls are TRBV4-1 and TRBJ1-4; D is undetermined. Trimming pared 1 base from V and 7 bases from J, leaving 16 bases between. The V gene's germline CDR1 is MGHRA and CDR2 YSYEKL. The CDR3 is 16 amino acids. The CDR3 spells CASSQVPGNSGEKLFF. The CDR3 DNA reads as TGCGCCAGCAGCCAAGTTCCGGGGAATTCGGGTGAAAAACTGTTTTTT.

The chain links TRBV18 to TRBJ1-4; no clear D. This CDR3 has 13 residues. Deletions cut 6 bases from V and 7 bases from J, with 12 bases between. Per germline, CDR1 KGHSH and CDR2 LQKENI. CDR3 coding DNA: TGTGCCAGCTCTAAAGACACGGGTGAAAAACTGTTTTTT. This codes for CASSKDTGEKLFF.

As concerns this clone: Other nucleotide sequences in the sample specify the same CDR3. The rearrangement uses TRBV11-3 and TRBJ2-1, with 9 bases lining up with TRBD1. Germline V CDR1 and CDR2: SGHNT, YENEEA. Germline trimming cut 4 bases from V and 6 bases from J; bases unmatched to any gene: 4. This CDR3 is 14 amino acids long. CDR3 residues: CASSSGQGLNEQFF. The CDR3 DNA is TGTGCCAGCAGCTCGGGACAGGGCCTCAATGAGCAGTTCTTC.

A note on this clone: One junction end disagrees with the germline gene, perhaps due to a read error. V is TRBV2 and J is TRBJ2-7; TRBD2 aligns across 7 bases. The germline V gene encodes CDR1 SNHLY and CDR2 FYNNEI. The CDR3 has 14 amino acids. The chain's CDR3 is CASSDRTSSSEQYF. Written as DNA, the CDR3 is TGTGCCAGCAGTGACAGGACTAGTTCCTCCGAGCAGTACTTC.

The chain employs TRBV4-2 and TRBJ2-1; D uncertain. CDR1 is LGHNA and CDR2 is YNFKEQ in the germline V gene. The V and J ends lost 7 bases and 8 bases respectively, with 15 bases between them. The CDR3 consists of 13 residues. The CDR3: CASKTPGVDEQFF. In DNA, the CDR3 is TGTGCCAGCAAAACTCCGGGCGTGGATGAGCAGTTCTTC.

This clone was seen a handful of times. The chain links TRBV15 to TRBJ1-2; D gene ambiguous. Per germline, CDR1 LNHNV and CDR2 YYDKDF (reference sequence). This CDR3 is built from 13 residues. V was shortened by 1 base and J by 7 bases, with 10 bases between the two germline ends. The CDR3 loop is CATSRGVRAGYTF. In DNA form, the CDR3 reads TGTGCCACCAGCAGAGGCGTTAGGGCTGGCTACACCTTC. The full variable domain, in which reference TRBV15 and TRBJ1-2 provide the parts outside the CDR3, is DAMVIQNPRYQVTQFGKPVTLSCSQTLNHNVMYWYQQKSSQAPKLLFHYYDKDFNNEADTPDNFQSRRPNTSFCFLDIRSPGLGDTAMYLCATSRGVRAGYTFGSGTRLTVV.

In its sample, this clone was seen a few times. The chain has TRBV28 and TRBJ2-7; 7 bases agree with TRBD1. V was pared by 6 bases and J by 3 bases, with 8 bases of the junction left unmatched. This CDR3 spans 14 amino acids. Germline-derived CDR1 and CDR2 are MDHEN and SYDVKM. The CDR3 DNA sequence: TGTGCCAGCAGGAATCTGAACAGGGGCTACGAGCAGTACTTC. Translated, it gives CASRNLNRGYEQYF.

A few counts support this clone. The chain uses TRBV10-3 and TRBJ2-5; D is perhaps TRBD2 (5 bases). The DNA end is more similar to TRBJ2-7, so the J call may be wrong. The CDR3 is 14 residues long. Germline-derived CDR1 and CDR2 are ENHRY and SYGVKD. The CDR3 protein is CAISQADWSYEQYF. The CDR3, as DNA: TGTGCCATCAGCCAGGCGGACTGGTCCTACGAGCAGTACTTC.

The J gene is TRBJ2-4, the V gene TRBV5-4; D could derive from TRBD1 or TRBD2 (6 bases each). This CDR3 region has 13 residues. Trimming took off 4 bases at V and 9 bases at J, with 14 bases between the two ends. Per the germline V gene, CDR1 is SGHNT and CDR2 is YYREEE (reference sequence). CDR3 amino acids: CASSGGRGGIQYF. The CDR3 DNA sequence: TGTGCCAGCAGCGGGGGCCGGGGAGGCATTCAGTACTTC.

The CDR3 DNA follows: TGCGCCAGCACTCCTAGATCATCGGGGACAGGGTATTACAATGAGCAGTTCTTC. Residues: CASTPRSSGTGYYNEQFF. The genes are TRBV23-1 and TRBJ2-1; the match to TRBD1 covers 9 bases. TRBV23-1 is placed among ORFs of uncertain function. CDR3 length equals 18 residues. Germline trimming cut 7 bases from V and 4 bases from J; bases unmatched to any gene: 17.

The table lists this clone with many counts. The chain recombines TRBV10-3 with TRBJ2-1; 8 bases match TRBD2. The junction had 4 bases not matched to a gene; V was cut back by 7 bases and J by 5 bases. This CDR3 contains 13 residues. CDR1 ENHRY and CDR2 SYGVKD come from the germline V gene. The CDR3 nucleotides are TGTGCCATCAATAGCGGGAAAAACAATGAGCAGTTCTTC. The encoded protein is CAINSGKNNEQFF.

This chain joins TRBV5-1 and TRBJ2-1, with D possibly TRBD2 on 5 matching bases. The germline V gene encodes CDR1 SGHRS and CDR2 YFSETQ. V lost 1 base to trimming and J lost 4 bases, with 12 bases between them. The CDR3 has 15 residues. The CDR3 spells CASSLIGGRYNEQFF. CDR3 coding DNA: TGCGCCAGCAGCTTGATCGGAGGACGTTACAATGAGCAGTTCTTC.

There are many counts of this clone. Distinct nucleotide sequences in the sample also encode this CDR3. The V gene is TRBV7-2, the J gene TRBJ1-5; maybe TRBD1 (5 bases). The V end lost 5 bases, the J end lost 4 bases, and 9 bases lay between the germline ends. This CDR3 is built from 13 residues. Germline values: CDR1 SGHTA, CDR2 FQGNSA. Written as DNA, the CDR3 is TGTGCCAGCAGCACTCAGGGAAATCAGCCCCAGCATTTT. This translates into CASSTQGNQPQHF. The variable domain in full, with the rest retrieved from reference TRBV7-2 and TRBJ1-5, is GAGVSQSPSNKVTEKGKDVELRCDPISGHTALYWYRQSLGQGLEFLIYFQGNSAPDKSGLPSDRFSAERTGGSVSTLTIQRTQQEDSAVYLCASSTQGNQPQHFGDGTRLSIL.

V gene TRBV4-3 combines with J gene TRBJ2-7; TRBD2 agrees at 9 bases. The J segment lost 7 bases and the V segment lost 0 bases, leaving 10 bases of the junction unmatched. The germline CDR1 and CDR2 sequences are LGHNA and YSLEER. The CDR3 contains 16 residues. The CDR3 DNA reads as TGCGCCAGCAGCCAAGAACCTCTAGCGGGGCACCGGGAGCAGTACTTC. Its protein is CASSQEPLAGHREQYF.

This chain joins TRBV27 and TRBJ2-7; 10 bases line up with TRBD2. CDR1 MNHEY and CDR2 SMNVEV come from the germline V gene (reference sequence). The V segment lost 6 bases and the J segment 5 bases; nucleotides outside the gene matches: 4. The CDR3 is 13 residues long. CDR3 in amino acids: CASSPGTSDEQYF. As DNA, the CDR3 is TGTGCCAGCAGCCCAGGGACTAGCGACGAGCAGTACTTC.

This clone was observed a few times. The chain combines TRBV5-1 with TRBJ2-5; D is unclear. Trimming removed 0 bases from V and 2 bases from J, with 8 bases in between. In germline, CDR1 is SGHRS, CDR2 YFSETQ. CDR3 length: 14 amino acids. The CDR3 nucleotides read TGCGCCAGCAGCTTGGCGGCGGTGCAAGAGACCCAGTACTTC. The encoded protein is CASSLAAVQETQYF.

This clone was found many times. This chain uses TRBV4-2 with TRBJ2-1; D is ambiguous. CDR1 is LGHNA, CDR2 YNFKEQ, per germline. This CDR3 contains 14 residues. V dropped 0 bases and J dropped 6 bases, with 9 bases sitting between them. CDR3 bases: TGTGCCAGCAGCCAAGAACCTGGTTTCAATGAGCAGTTCTTC. It codes for CASSQEPGFNEQFF.